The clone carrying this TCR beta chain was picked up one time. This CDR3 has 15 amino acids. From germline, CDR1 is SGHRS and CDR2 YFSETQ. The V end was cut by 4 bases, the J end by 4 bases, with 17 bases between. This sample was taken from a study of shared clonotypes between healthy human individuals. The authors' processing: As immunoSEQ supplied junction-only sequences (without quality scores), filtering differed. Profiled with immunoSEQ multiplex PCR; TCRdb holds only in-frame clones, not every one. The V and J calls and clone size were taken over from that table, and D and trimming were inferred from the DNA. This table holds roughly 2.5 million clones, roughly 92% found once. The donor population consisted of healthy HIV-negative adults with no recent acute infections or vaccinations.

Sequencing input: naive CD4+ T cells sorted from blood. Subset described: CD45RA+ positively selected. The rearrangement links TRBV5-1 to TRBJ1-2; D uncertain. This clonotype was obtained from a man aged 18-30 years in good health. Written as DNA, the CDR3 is TGCGCCAGCAGCCCCGAAGTATCAGCCTTCTATGGCTACACCTTC. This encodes CASSPEVSAFYGYTF.